This is a list of T cell receptor beta chains from one sample in a study of blood T cell repertoires in COVID-19. Repertoires were generated with immunoSEQ multiplex PCR, while TCRdb's copy carries only in-frame clones and drops some. The table lists about 420,000 clones, around 90% of them singletons. The sample consisted of peripheral blood. The source is a man younger than 35 with COVID-19, enrolled during active disease. Both conserved end residues are part of each CDR3. Each record gives: V gene, J gene, D gene, clone size, CDR3 protein, CDR3 DNA. The D gene is left open where the match is weak. Some rows have no size entry. The others give once, few or many, or a class for an expanded clone.

TRBV19	TRBJ1-1	TRBD1	NA	CASSIYRTGASEAFF	TGTGCCAGTAGTATATACCGGACAGGGGCTTCTGAAGCTTTCTTT
TRBV6-1	TRBJ2-7	NA	NA	CASSEALRTDYEQYF	TGTGCCAGCAGTGAAGCGCTTCGGACAGACTACGAGCAGTACTTC
TRBV6-1	TRBJ1-2	TRBD1	NA	CASSDQGAGGYTF	TGTGCCAGCAGTGATCAGGGGGCGGGAGGCTACACCTTC
TRBV4-1	TRBJ2-7	NA	NA	CASSQANSRRYEQYF	TGCGCCAGCAGCCAAGCTAATTCCCGGAGATACGAGCAGTACTTC
TRBV2	TRBJ1-4	NA	NA	CASNRGAGTNEKLFF	TGTGCCAGCAATCGAGGAGCAGGGACAAATGAAAAACTGTTTTTT
TRBV11-3	TRBJ2-2	NA	once	CASSPVNTGELFF	TGTGCCAGCAGCCCAGTGAACACCGGGGAGCTGTTTTTT
TRBV25-1	TRBJ2-5	NA	once	CASSETLGGIRETQYF	TGTGCCAGCAGTGAAACCCTGGGGGGTATTCGTGAGACCCAGTACTTC
TRBV20-1	TRBJ2-5	TRBD2	NA	CSASGGLAGGRGRQETQYF	TGCAGTGCTAGTGGGGGCTTAGCGGGGGGCCGAGGTAGGCAAGAGACCCAGTACTTC
TRBV29-1	TRBJ2-7	TRBD2	NA	CSARDYLTYEQYF	TGCAGCGCCCGGGACTACCTCACCTACGAGCAGTACTTC
TRBV29-1	TRBJ1-5	NA	NA	CSASRRPMVRQPQHF	TGCAGCGCCTCTAGGAGACCCATGGTTCGGCAGCCCCAGCATTTT
TRBV6-5	TRBJ2-2	NA	few	CASSWGVGGSTGELFF	TGTGCCAGCAGTTGGGGTGTGGGAGGTTCCACCGGGGAGCTGTTTTTT
TRBV18	TRBJ2-3	TRBD2	NA	CASSPPPLLAGGTDTQYF	TGTGCCAGCTCACCACCCCCCCTCCTAGCGGGAGGGACAGATACGCAGTATTTT
TRBV11-2	TRBJ2-1	TRBD2	once	CASSLLGTSGIYEQFF	TGTGCCAGCAGCTTACTCGGGACTAGCGGGATCTATGAGCAGTTCTTC
TRBV28	TRBJ2-4	TRBD1	once	CASSPGTGGSKNIQYF	TGTGCCAGCAGTCCAGGGACAGGGGGATCGAAAAACATTCAGTACTTC
TRBV5-1	TRBJ2-3	NA	NA	CASSLERALSTDTQYF	TGCGCCAGCAGCTTGGAGCGAGCTCTTAGCACAGATACGCAGTATTTT
TRBV5-6	TRBJ1-1	NA	NA	CASSLFTKSTEAFF	TGTGCCAGCAGCTTGTTCACAAAAAGTACTGAAGCTTTCTTT
TRBV2	TRBJ2-2	TRBD1	NA	CASSEFGVGQGVPGELFF	TGTGCCAGCAGTGAGTTTGGTGTCGGACAGGGGGTTCCAGGGGAGCTGTTTTTT
TRBV18	TRBJ2-5	NA	few	CASSSLGITGHLEETQYF	TGTGCCAGCTCATCCCTCGGAATTACGGGACACCTCGAAGAGACCCAGTACTTC
TRBV6-5	TRBJ2-7	NA	NA	CASRLLKGSPGEQYF	TGTGCCAGCAGGCTCCTAAAAGGAAGCCCGGGGGAGCAGTACTTC
TRBV2	TRBJ1-5	TRBD1	few	CASSEQGAGQPQHF	TGTGCCAGCAGTGAACAGGGGGCAGGTCAGCCCCAGCATTTT
TRBV19	TRBJ1-1	TRBD1	NA	CASIAIRGSEAFF	TGTGCCAGTATCGCGATCAGGGGGTCTGAAGCTTTCTTT
TRBV10-3	TRBJ2-7	NA	NA	CATRGAGQTYEQYF	TGTGCCACCCGAGGTGCGGGACAGACCTACGAGCAGTACTTC
TRBV7-9	TRBJ2-2	NA	NA	CASSLAWRVRDTGELFF	TGTGCCAGCAGCTTAGCGTGGAGGGTCCGGGACACCGGGGAGCTGTTTTTT
TRBV14	TRBJ2-3	TRBD2	NA	CASSRRLATDTQYF	TGTGCCAGCAGCCGTAGACTAGCGACAGATACGCAGTATTTT